This T cell receptor beta chain was sequenced in a study of Graves' ophthalmopathy and Graves' hyperthyroidism. General study results and limits: The 13-signature model separated ophthalmopathy from stable hyperthyroidism at just under 90% sensitivity and around 77% specificity.

Amplification targeted the TCR beta CDR3 regions, with RNA transcripts as the source material. A first-round RT-PCR used HTBI primers, followed by a second-round multiplex PCR. TCRdb fed the multiplex PCR reads into MiXCR, producing one record per CDR3 protein. Counted here are over a million distinct CDR3 sequences, less than 45% occurring once; the ten biggest clones make up 11%. About this clonotype: What it binds is unknown. A much larger clone differs from this one at a single base, so this may be a read error.

The CDR3 length is 15 residues. Germline lookup yields CDR1 SGHRS and CDR2 YFSETQ. This TCR was sampled from an adult man with Graves' hyperthyroidism. Sequencing used peripheral blood or thyroid tissue (not recorded which). The chain links TRBV5-1 to TRBJ2-5; TRBD1 aligns across 7 bases. The CDR3 DNA sequence: TGCGCCAGCCGCTTAACAGGGGCACCGAGAGAGACCCAGTACTTC. Its translation: CASRLTGAPRETQYF.